This is a list of T cell receptor beta chains from one sample in a study of blood T cell repertoires in COVID-19. Repertoires were generated with immunoSEQ multiplex PCR, while TCRdb's copy carries only in-frame clones and drops some. The sample consists of a few hundred thousand clones, 83% of them appearing once. The sample taken for sequencing was peripheral blood. The receptors derive from a man in his sixties who had recovered from COVID-19. Both conserved end residues are trimmed from each CDR3.

>TRBV7-2|TRBJ1-5
ASSSGGGTGPQH
>TRBV5-1|TRBJ1-4
ASTSGSSNEKLF
>TRBV19|TRBJ2-7
ASSISRVDEQY
>TRBV9|TRBJ2-3
ASSVGGTDTQY
>TRBV13|TRBJ2-6
ASSYRGSGANVLT
>TRBV19|TRBJ1-1
ASSGVQGRLTEAF
>TRBV7-2|TRBJ2-7
ASSLGAGASYEQY
>TRBV7-2|TRBJ2-1
ASSTRQGLWNEQF
>TRBV2|TRBJ2-1
ASTLDGGYNEQF
>TRBV19|TRBJ2-1
ASSIEASGIYNEQF
>TRBV5-6|TRBJ1-3
ASSWGTGGFGNTIY
>TRBV30|TRBJ1-4
AWTGQPNEKLF
>TRBV5-4|TRBJ2-2
ASSLPNGQATGELF
>TRBV24-1|TRBJ1-1
ATSERQVAAEAF
>TRBV5-1|TRBJ2-5
ASSSGTLGGETQY
>TRBV7-2|TRBJ1-1
ASSSMTGLTTEAF
>TRBV6-5|TRBJ2-7
ASSGTGDEQY
>TRBV10-2|TRBJ2-1
ASWSGSSNEQF
>TRBV6-1|TRBJ2-5
ASSERGETQY
>TRBV6-6|TRBJ2-2
ASSSTGGAGELF
>TRBV23-1|TRBJ2-3
ASSQFKQGAADTQY
>TRBV28|TRBJ1-1
ASSPDSEAF
>TRBV5-1|TRBJ2-3
ASSLAGTGGPDTQY
>TRBV9|TRBJ2-3
ASSSRASGADTQY
>TRBV29-1|TRBJ1-2
SVASSNRGNGYT
>TRBV18|TRBJ2-3
ASSPFQGLPDTQY
>TRBV24-1|TRBJ2-5
ATSDRTVIGETQY
>TRBV5-1|TRBJ2-2
ASRSGATGELF
>TRBV9|TRBJ2-1
ASSVSSGAYNEQF